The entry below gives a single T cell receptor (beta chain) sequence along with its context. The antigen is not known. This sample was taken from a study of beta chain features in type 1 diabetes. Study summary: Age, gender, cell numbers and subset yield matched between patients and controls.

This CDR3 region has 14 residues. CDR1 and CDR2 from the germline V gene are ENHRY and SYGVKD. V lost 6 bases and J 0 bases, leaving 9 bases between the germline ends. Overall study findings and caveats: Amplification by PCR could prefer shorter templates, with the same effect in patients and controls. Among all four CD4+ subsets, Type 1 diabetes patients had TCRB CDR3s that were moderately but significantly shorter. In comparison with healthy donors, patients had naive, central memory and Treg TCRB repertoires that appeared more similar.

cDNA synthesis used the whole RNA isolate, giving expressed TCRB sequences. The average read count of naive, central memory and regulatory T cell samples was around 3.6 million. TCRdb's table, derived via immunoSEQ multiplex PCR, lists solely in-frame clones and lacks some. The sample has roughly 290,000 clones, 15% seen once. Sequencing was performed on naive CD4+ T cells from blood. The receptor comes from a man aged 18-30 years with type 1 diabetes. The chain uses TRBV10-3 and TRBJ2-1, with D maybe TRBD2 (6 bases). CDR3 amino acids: CAIRVGSSYNEQFF. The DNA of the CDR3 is TGTGCCATCAGGGTCGGGAGCTCCTACAATGAGCAGTTCTTC.